This note documents a single T cell receptor (beta chain) sequence. Its binding antigen is unknown. No base-level quality is on record; no much larger clone is a single base apart. The source of the sample is a study of blood T cell repertoires in COVID-19 (dated by TCRdb to the early 2020s). Turning to the overall study: Samples covering the acute and convalescent phases of COVID-19 were provided by collaborators in the United States, Italy and Spain. The material from the prospective study consisted of cDNA or gDNA derived from T cells, B-cell-depleted T cells, or PBMCs. Subjects who had been exposed to COVID-19, were actively infected with it, or had recovered from it provided the deeply sampled blood TCRbeta repertoires that made up the dataset. A freely available public database, intended as a resource for researchers studying the immune response to SARS-CoV-2, is where the repertoires were released. Samples were obtained from the ongoing ImmuneRACE study (first 160 participants) and from over 1,000 subjects provided by 6 global collaborators. The sample metadata nearly always contained a de-identified subject ID, COVID-19 status, age in years and sex. Where HLA class I and class II types were available, the types were taken from metadata supplied by the sample provider, not from assay-based typing. The paper as a whole reports these results and caveats: How much clinical and demographic metadata was included differed by source and by participant, and the metadata was provided uncurated.

Samples from volunteer blood donors who had recovered from COVID-19 were contributed by a second Seattle source. Each collaborating institution followed its own protocols to collect whole blood in K2EDTA tubes. For TCRbeta analysis, collaborators shipped samples in one of three forms: frozen whole blood, isolated PBMCs, or DNA extracted from either of those sample types. TCRbeta CDR3 regions were amplified from genomic DNA by means of the immunoSEQ Assay, a bias-controlled multiplex PCR. From the authors' description of their analysis: Within the assay, amplification of reference gene primers was used to estimate how many nucleated cells each sample contained. To quantify the absolute abundance of each unique TCRbeta CDR3 rearrangement, sequence reads were collapsed and filtered. For each sample, productive Simpson clonality was calculated as the square root of Simpson's diversity index across productive rearrangements. The source is immuneACCESS, and TCRdb retained only in-frame sequences with V and J called. Part of the clones is not carried over; for the studies checked, unresolved V genes explain less than half of this, and the remainder is unexplained. The V and J calls and the clone size are those of that table, but D and trimming were determined from the DNA. This sample holds 250,000 or so clones; about 85% were observed only once. The biggest ten clones account for around 2% of the sample.

The source is a man aged 25-45 years who had recovered from COVID-19. Sequencing used peripheral blood.

The DNA sequence is as follows: TGTGCCAGCAGCCCTCAGGCTGGGCAGGGGACTAATGAAAAACTGTTTTTT. This gives the protein CASSPQAGQGTNEKLFF. In this chain, TRBV9 is recombined with TRBJ1-4, with TRBD1 tentatively as D gene (6 bases match). CDR1 and CDR2, per the germline V gene, are SGDLS and YYNGEE. Its CDR3 holds 17 amino acids, cysteine through phenylalanine. The CDR3 DNA has 51 bases and is translated from base 1. Trimming removed 4 bases from V and 2 bases from J, leaving 18 bases between the germline ends. The CDR3 plus the reference TRBV9 and TRBJ1-4 genes for the other parts give the full variable domain: DSGVTQTPKHLITATGQRVTLRCSPRSGDLSVYWYQQSLDQGLQFLIQYYNGEERAKGNILERFSAQQFPDLHSELNLSSLELGDSALYFCASSPQAGQGTNEKLFFGSGTQLSVL.